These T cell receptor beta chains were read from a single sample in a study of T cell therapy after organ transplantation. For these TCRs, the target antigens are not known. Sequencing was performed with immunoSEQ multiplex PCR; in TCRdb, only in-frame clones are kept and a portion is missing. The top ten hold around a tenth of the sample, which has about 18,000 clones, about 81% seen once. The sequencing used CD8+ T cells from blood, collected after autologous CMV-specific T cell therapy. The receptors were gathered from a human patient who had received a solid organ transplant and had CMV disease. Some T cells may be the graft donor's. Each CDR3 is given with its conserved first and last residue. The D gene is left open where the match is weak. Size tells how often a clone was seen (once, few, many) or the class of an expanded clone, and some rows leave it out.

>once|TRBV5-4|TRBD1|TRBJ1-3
TGTGCCAGCAGCCTAGACAGGGGATGGACCATATATTTT
CASSLDRGWTIYF
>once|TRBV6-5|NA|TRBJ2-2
TGTGCCAGCAGTTACTCCAACACCGGGGAGCTGTTTTTT
CASSYSNTGELFF
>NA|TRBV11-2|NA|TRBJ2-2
TGTGCCAGCAGCTTGTTACAGGCGTACGATCGGGACGGGGAGCTGTTTTTT
CASSLLQAYDRDGELFF
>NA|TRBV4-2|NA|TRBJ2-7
TGTGCCAGCAGCCAAGGCCTCCGGTGGGTCGAGCAGTACTTC
CASSQGLRWVEQYF
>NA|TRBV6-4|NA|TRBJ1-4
TGTGCCAGCAGCCCAAATTCCGATAATGAAAAACTGTTTTTT
CASSPNSDNEKLFF
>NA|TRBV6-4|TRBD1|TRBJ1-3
TGTGCCAGCAGTGGGACAGGCTTCGTACACTCTGGAAACACCATATATTTT
CASSGTGFVHSGNTIYF
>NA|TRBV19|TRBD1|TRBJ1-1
TGTGCCAGTAGTATTCGTTGGGACAGGGGGCGGTTCGACACTGAAGCTTTCTTT
CASSIRWDRGRFDTEAFF
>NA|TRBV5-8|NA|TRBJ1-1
TGTGCCAGCAACACACTCTGGGTGGGGAGACAGAAGAACACTGAAGCTTTCTTT
CASNTLWVGRQKNTEAFF
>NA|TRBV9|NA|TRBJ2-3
TGTGCCAGCAGCGGCTTTGCGGGGTCCCGCACAGATACGCAGTATTTT
CASSGFAGSRTDTQYF
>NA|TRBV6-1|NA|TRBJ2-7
TGTGCCACCACCAGCTACGAGCAGTACTTC
CATTSYEQYF
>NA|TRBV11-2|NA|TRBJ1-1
TGTGCCAGCAGCTTAGAGACGGCAGGGAAGAGTGAAGCTTTCTTT
CASSLETAGKSEAFF
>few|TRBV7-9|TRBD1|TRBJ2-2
TGTGCCAGCAGCGCATGGGACAGGGGCACCGGGGAGCTGTTTTTT
CASSAWDRGTGELFF
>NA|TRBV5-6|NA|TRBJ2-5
TGTGCCAGCAGCTCATTAGAGACCCAGTACTTC
CASSSLETQYF
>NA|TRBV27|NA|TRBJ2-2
TGTGCCAGCAGTTTATCACTGGGACAATTGGGGACCGGGGAGCTGTTTTTT
CASSLSLGQLGTGELFF
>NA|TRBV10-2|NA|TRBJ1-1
TGCGCCAGCAGATATACAGTGAACACTGAAGCTTTCTTT
CASRYTVNTEAFF
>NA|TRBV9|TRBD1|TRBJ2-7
TGTGCCAGCAGCCCCCCACCGGGACAGGGGGCCTACGAGCAGTACTTC
CASSPPPGQGAYEQYF
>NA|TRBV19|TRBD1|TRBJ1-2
TGTGCCAGTATATCCGGGACAGGGTGGTATGGCTACACCTTC
CASISGTGWYGYTF
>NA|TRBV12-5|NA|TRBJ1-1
TGTGCTAATCAGCAAGGGCAGGGAGGTAACACTGAAGCTTTCTTT
CANQQGQGGNTEAFF
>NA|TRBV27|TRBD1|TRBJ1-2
TGTGCCAGCAGTTTTGGGACAGGGGTTAGGACGGGCTACACCTTC
CASSFGTGVRTGYTF
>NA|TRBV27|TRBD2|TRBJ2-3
TGTGCCAGCAGTTTACTAGCGGGGTTGGTAGATACGCAGTATTTT
CASSLLAGLVDTQYF
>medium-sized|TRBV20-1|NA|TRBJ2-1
TGCAGTGCTAATTGGCCGAATGAGCAGTTCTTC
CSANWPNEQFF
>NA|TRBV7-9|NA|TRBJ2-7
TGTGCCAGCAGCTTCTCCGGGGCCGAGCAGTACTTC
CASSFSGAEQYF
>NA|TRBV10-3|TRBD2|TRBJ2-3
TGTGCCACCCTAGCGGAAAGCACAGATACGCAGTATTTT
CATLAESTDTQYF
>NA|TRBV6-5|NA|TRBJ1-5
TGTGCCAGCAGGTCCGGACAGAATAGCAATCAGCCCCAGCATTTT
CASRSGQNSNQPQHF
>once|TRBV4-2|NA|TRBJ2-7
TGTGCCAGCAGCCAAGTACAGACTCAGACCTACGAGCAGTACTTC
CASSQVQTQTYEQYF
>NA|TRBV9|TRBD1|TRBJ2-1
TGTGCCAGCAGTCAGACAGGGGCCCCCTACAATGAGCAGTTCTTC
CASSQTGAPYNEQFF
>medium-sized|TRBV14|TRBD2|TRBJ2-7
TGTGCCAGCAGCCGGACTAGCGGGAACTTATACGAGCAGTACTTC
CASSRTSGNLYEQYF
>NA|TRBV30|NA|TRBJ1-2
TGTGCCTGGCAGGGTGATGGCTACACCTTC
CAWQGDGYTF
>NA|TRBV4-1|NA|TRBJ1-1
TGCGCCAGCAGCCAGAGGGGGGGGCTTGGGACTGAAGCTTTCTTT
CASSQRGGLGTEAFF
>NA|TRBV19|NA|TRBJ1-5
TGTGCCAGCCAGACAGGCCGACAGCCCCAGCATTTT
CASQTGRQPQHF
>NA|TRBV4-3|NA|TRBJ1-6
TGCGCCAGCAGCCAATATGGCGGGGAAGCTAATTCACCCCTCCACTTT
CASSQYGGEANSPLHF
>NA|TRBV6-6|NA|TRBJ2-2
TGTGCCAGCAGTTGGGATGGGACGCATAACACCGGGGAGCTGTTTTTT
CASSWDGTHNTGELFF
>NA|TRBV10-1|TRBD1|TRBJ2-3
TGCGCCAGCAGTGATGACAGGGAGAGCGATACGCAGTATTTT
CASSDDRESDTQYF
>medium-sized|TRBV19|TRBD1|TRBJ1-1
TGTGCCAGTAGTGTCCCGGGACAGGGAATGGTCTCTGAAGCTTTCTTT
CASSVPGQGMVSEAFF
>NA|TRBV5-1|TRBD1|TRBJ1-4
TGCGCCAGCAGCACCGGGACAGCAACTAATGAAAAACTGTTTTTT
CASSTGTATNEKLFF
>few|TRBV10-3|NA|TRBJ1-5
TGTGCCATCAGTGAGTCGGGTCTGCCCCAGCATTTT
CAISESGLPQHF
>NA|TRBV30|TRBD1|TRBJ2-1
TGTGCCTCCTCAGGAGACAGGGCTAGCCTCTCCTACAATGAGCAGTTCTTC
CASSGDRASLSYNEQFF
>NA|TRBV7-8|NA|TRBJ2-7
TGTGCCAGCAGCAAGAAGACGGTCGTGGGCGAGCAGTACTTC
CASSKKTVVGEQYF
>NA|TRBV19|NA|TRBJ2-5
TGTGCCAGTAGTTCTTATGTGGAGAACCACCAAGAGACCCAGTACTTC
CASSSYVENHQETQYF
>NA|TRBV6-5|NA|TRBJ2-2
TGTGCCAGCAGTTACCACACCAGTGGCACCGGGGAGCTGTTTTTT
CASSYHTSGTGELFF